The 11 T cell receptor beta chains reported below all come from one sample, sequenced in a study of CD8 T cells in ankylosing spondylitis. TCRdb reanalysed the 5' RACE reads using MiXCR and keeps one entry per CDR3 protein. This repertoire shows about 130,000 distinct CDR3 sequences, approximately 7.3% found once; its top ten account for 9.5% to 15%. Sample: blood, either unsorted or a sorted T cell fraction (not recorded which). The receptors stem from a female donor with ankylosing spondylitis or in good health (not recorded which).

This clonotype has more than one count but fewer than ten. The chain recombines TRBV20-1 with TRBJ1-1, with D maybe TRBD1 (6 bases). V lost 2 bases and J 4 bases, leaving 14 bases between the germline ends. This CDR3 has 14 residues. Germline CDR1 and CDR2: DFQATT and SNEGSKA (reference sequence). CDR3 protein: CSARTDGGGTEAFF. CDR3 DNA: TGCAGTGCTAGAACCGACGGGGGCGGCACTGAAGCTTTCTTT.

This clonotype was detected ten times or more. V gene TRBV11-3 combines with J gene TRBJ2-2; D unclear. The CDR3 covers 14 residues. V shed 3 bases and J shed 5 bases, with 10 bases lying between them. Germline values: CDR1 SGHNT, CDR2 YENEEA. The CDR3 nucleotides are TGTGCCAGCAGCTTTCCCGGTGGGACCGGGGAGCTGTTTTTT. This sequence encodes CASSFPGGTGELFF.

The V gene is TRBV29-1, the J gene TRBJ1-2; D gene unclear. The V gene's germline CDR1 is SQVTM and CDR2 ANQGSEA. Trimming took 3 bases from V and 8 from J, leaving 19 bases between them. CDR3 length: 14 amino acids. The chain's CDR3 is CSVDPRTEPGGYTF. The CDR3 DNA reads as TGCAGCGTTGATCCCCGGACGGAGCCCGGGGGCTACACCTTC.

This clonotype was recorded a few times. The CDR3 loop is CASSLGTVNYEQYF. In nucleotides, the CDR3 is TGTGCCAGCAGTTTAGGGACAGTCAACTACGAGCAGTACTTC. The rearrangement uses TRBV28 and TRBJ2-7; 7 bases line up with TRBD1. Germline assignment: CDR1 MDHEN and CDR2 SYDVKM. CDR3 length: 14 residues. The V segment lost 2 bases and the J segment 3 bases; nucleotides outside the gene matches: 4.

The rearrangement links TRBV12-3 or TRBV12-4 to TRBJ1-5; D is ambiguous. This CDR3 has 14 amino acids. V lost 5 bases and J lost 1, with 9 bases in between. CDR3: CASSQAGSNQPQHF. The CDR3 nucleotides are TGTGCCAGCAGTCAAGCAGGAAGCAATCAGCCCCAGCATTTT.

This clonotype was recorded at least ten times. The gene calls are TRBV7-8 and TRBJ1-6; TRBD1 agrees at 8 bases. J gave up 0 bases and V 4 bases, and 8 bases lay outside the gene matches. The germline CDR1 and CDR2 sequences are SGHVS and FQNEAQ. The CDR3 contains 18 residues. CDR3 region: CASSSRTGLSSYNSPLHF. The CDR3 bases are TGTGCCAGCAGCTCGAGGACAGGGCTGAGCTCCTATAATTCACCCCTCCACTTT.

Many counts were recorded for this clonotype. The rearrangement links TRBV20-1 to TRBJ1-6; D remains ambiguous. V lost 6 bases and J 7 bases, leaving 16 bases between the germline ends. Germline values: CDR1 DFQATT, CDR2 SNEGSKA (reference sequence). The CDR3 is made up of 14 amino acids. The CDR3 DNA is TGCAGTGCGGCCCGAGAAGCTGGAAATTCACCCCTCCACTTT. Its translation is CSAAREAGNSPLHF.

This clonotype was picked up many times. This chain joins TRBV5-1 and TRBJ2-6; D is ambiguous. Germline loops: CDR1 SGHRS, CDR2 YFSETQ. The CDR3 covers 14 residues. Trimming left V 6 bases short and J 0 bases short, with 7 bases between. The CDR3 loop is CASMADSGANVLTF. Written as DNA, the CDR3 is TGCGCCAGCATGGCAGACTCTGGGGCCAACGTCCTGACTTTC.

This clonotype showed up many times. The gene calls are TRBV6-1 and TRBJ1-2; 9 bases fit TRBD1. Germline values: CDR1 MNHNS, CDR2 SASEGT. CDR3 length: 15 residues. J gave up 4 bases and V 5 bases, and 8 bases lay outside the gene matches. The CDR3 reads CASSSPGTGFYGYTF. CDR3 nucleotide sequence: TGTGCCAGCAGTAGCCCCGGGACAGGGTTCTATGGCTACACCTTC.

This clonotype was observed at least ten times. The rearrangement uses TRBV4-1 and TRBJ2-7; possible D gene TRBD1, 6 bases. Germline CDR1 reads MGHRA; CDR2 reads YSYEKL. V was trimmed by 3 bases and J by 3 bases, leaving 18 bases between them. The length of the CDR3 is 16 residues. CDR3 region: CASSHVTGKGFYEQYF. In DNA, the CDR3 is TGCGCCAGCAGCCACGTAACAGGGAAAGGCTTCTACGAGCAGTACTTC.

The chain is built from TRBV20-1 and TRBJ1-2, with 8 bases identical to TRBD1. The length of the CDR3 is 11 residues. The trim removed 4 bases at V and 8 bases at J, leaving 3 bases unmatched. From germline, CDR1 is DFQATT and CDR2 SNEGSKA (reference sequence). The CDR3 is CSATGGAGYTF. CDR3 in DNA: TGCAGTGCTACAGGGGGCGCGGGCTACACCTTC.